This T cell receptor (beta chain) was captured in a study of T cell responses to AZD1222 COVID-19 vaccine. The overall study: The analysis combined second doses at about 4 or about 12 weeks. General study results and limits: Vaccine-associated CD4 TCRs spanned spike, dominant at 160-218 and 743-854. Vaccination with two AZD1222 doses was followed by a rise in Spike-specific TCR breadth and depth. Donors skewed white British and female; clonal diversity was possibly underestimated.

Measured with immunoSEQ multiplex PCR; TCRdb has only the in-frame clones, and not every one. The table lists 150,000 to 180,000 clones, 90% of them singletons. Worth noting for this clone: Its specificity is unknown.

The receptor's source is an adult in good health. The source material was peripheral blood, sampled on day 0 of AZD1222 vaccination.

The CDR3 here is CAISVGANQPQHF. For the CDR3, the DNA is TGTGCCATCAGTGTGGGGGCGAATCAGCCCCAGCATTTT. The rearrangement links TRBV10-3 to TRBJ1-5; tentative D call: TRBD1 (6 bases). The CDR3 has 13 residues. V was cut by 4 bases and J by 4 bases, with 8 bases left in between. CDR1 ENHRY and CDR2 SYGVKD come from the germline V gene.